This note documents a single T cell receptor (beta chain) sequence. Antigen specificity is unknown. This same CDR3 is encoded by further DNA sequences in the sample. The junction had 2 bases not matched to a gene; V was cut back by 6 bases and J by 1 base. From germline, CDR1 is MDHEN and CDR2 SYDVKM. The CDR3 spans 14 residues. Sequencing was performed with immunoSEQ multiplex PCR; in TCRdb, only in-frame clones are kept and a portion is missing. The repertoire holds some 2.4 million clones, with more than 85% as singletons. These data originate in a study of shared clonotypes between healthy human individuals. Study-level findings and limits: The rarefaction results pointed to incomplete sorted-subset sequencing despite large depth.

Sequencing input: naive CD4+ T cells from PBMCs. Subset specified: CD45RA+ positively selected. The J gene is TRBJ2-7, the V gene TRBV28, with 11 positions matching TRBD2. The TCR originated in a man in his late teens or twenties in good health. Some clones in this sample may be carry-over from other donors' samples. The DNA for the CDR3 is TGTGCCAGCAGCACTAGCGGGGGATCCTACGAGCAGTACTTC. Its protein product is CASSTSGGSYEQYF.